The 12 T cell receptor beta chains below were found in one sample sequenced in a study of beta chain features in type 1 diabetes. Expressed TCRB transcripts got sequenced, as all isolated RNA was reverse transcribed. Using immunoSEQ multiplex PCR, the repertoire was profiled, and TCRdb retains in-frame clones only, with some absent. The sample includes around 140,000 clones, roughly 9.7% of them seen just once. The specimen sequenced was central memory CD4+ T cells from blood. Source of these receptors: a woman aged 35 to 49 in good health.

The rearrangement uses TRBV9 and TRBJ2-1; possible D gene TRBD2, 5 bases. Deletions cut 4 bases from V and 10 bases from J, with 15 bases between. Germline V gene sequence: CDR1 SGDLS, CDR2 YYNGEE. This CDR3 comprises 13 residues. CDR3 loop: CASSPEGGLEQFF. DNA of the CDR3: TGTGCCAGCAGCCCCGAGGGCGGGTTGGAGCAGTTCTTC. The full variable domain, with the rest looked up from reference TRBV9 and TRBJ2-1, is DSGVTQTPKHLITATGQRVTLRCSPRSGDLSVYWYQQSLDQGLQFLIQYYNGEERAKGNILERFSAQQFPDLHSELNLSSLELGDSALYFCASSPEGGLEQFFGPGTRLTVL.

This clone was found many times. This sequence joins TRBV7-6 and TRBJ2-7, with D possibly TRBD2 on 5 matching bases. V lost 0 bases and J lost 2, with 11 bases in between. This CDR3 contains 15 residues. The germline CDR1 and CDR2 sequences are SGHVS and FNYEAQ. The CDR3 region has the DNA TGTGCCAGCAGCTTAGCTAGCGCCACGACCTACGAGCAGTACTTC. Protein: CASSLASATTYEQYF.

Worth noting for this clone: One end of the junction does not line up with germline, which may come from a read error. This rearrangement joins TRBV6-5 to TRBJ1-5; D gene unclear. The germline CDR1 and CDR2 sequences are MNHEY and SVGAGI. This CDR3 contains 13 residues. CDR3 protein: CAISPEGNQPQHF. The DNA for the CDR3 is TGTGCCATCAGTCCCGAGGGCAATCAGCCCCAGCATTTT.

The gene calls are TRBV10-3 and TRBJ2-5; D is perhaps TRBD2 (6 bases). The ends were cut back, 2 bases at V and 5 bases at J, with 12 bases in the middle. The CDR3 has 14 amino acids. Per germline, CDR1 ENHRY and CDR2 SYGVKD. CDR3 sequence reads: CAISERTSRETQYF. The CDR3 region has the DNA TGTGCCATCAGTGAGCGAACTAGCAGGGAGACCCAGTACTTC.

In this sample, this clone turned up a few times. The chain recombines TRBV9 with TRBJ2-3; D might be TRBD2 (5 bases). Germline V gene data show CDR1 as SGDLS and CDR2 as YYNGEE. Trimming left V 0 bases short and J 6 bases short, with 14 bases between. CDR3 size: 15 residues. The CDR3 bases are TGTGCCAGCAGCGTAGTAGGCGACGGGGTGGATACGCAGTATTTT. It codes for CASSVVGDGVDTQYF.

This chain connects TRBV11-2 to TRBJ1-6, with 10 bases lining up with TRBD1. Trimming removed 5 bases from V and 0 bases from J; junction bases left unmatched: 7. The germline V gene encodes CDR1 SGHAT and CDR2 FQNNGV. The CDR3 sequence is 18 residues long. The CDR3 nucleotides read TGTGCCAGCAGCCGGACAGGGGGATTTGGCTCCTATAATTCACCCCTCCACTTT. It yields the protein CASSRTGGFGSYNSPLHF.

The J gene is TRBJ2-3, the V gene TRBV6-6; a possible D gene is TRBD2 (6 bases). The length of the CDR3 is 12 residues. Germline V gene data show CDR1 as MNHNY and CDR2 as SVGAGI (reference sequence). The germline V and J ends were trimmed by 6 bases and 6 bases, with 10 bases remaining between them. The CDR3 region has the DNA TGTGCCAGCAGCTTAGGAGGGGATACGCAGTATTTT. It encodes CASSLGGDTQYF.

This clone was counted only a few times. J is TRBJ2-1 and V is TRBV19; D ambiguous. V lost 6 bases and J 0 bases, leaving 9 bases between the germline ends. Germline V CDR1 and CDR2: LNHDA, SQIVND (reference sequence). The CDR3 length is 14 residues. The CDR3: CASRPGGSYNEQFF. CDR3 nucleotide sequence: TGTGCCAGTAGGCCCGGTGGCTCCTACAATGAGCAGTTCTTC.

The CDR3 bases are TGTGCCAGCTCACCTGTAGCAGTGAACTATGGCTACACCTTC. As protein: CASSPVAVNYGYTF. The chain couples TRBV18 to TRBJ1-2; D remains ambiguous. Germline V gene data show CDR1 as KGHSH and CDR2 as LQKENI. The CDR3 contains 14 residues. Trimming cost V 3 bases and J 2 bases, with 10 bases left between them. Full variable domain (outside the CDR3, taken from reference TRBV18 and TRBJ1-2): NAGVMQNPRHLVRRRGQEARLRCSPMKGHSHVYWYRQLPEEGLKFMVYLQKENIIDESGMPKERFSAEFPKEGPSILRIQQVVRGDSAAYFCASSPVAVNYGYTFGSGTRLTVV.

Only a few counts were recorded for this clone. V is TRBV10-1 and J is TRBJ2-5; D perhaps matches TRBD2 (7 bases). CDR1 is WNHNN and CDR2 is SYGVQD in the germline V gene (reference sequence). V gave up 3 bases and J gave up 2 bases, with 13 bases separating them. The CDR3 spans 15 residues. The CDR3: CASSDLRGGQETQYF. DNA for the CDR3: TGCGCCAGCAGTGACTTGAGGGGGGGACAAGAGACCCAGTACTTC.

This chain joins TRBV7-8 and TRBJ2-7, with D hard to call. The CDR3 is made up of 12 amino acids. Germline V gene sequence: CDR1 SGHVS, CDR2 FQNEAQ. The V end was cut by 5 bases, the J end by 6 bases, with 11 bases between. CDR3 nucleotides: TGTGCCAGCAGCCCGAGCAGGTCCGAGCAGTACTTC. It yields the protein CASSPSRSEQYF.

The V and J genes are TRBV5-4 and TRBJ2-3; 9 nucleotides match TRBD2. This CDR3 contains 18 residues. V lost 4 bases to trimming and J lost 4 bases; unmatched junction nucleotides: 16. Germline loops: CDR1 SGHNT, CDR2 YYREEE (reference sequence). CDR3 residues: CASSPGGWRGGGADTQYF. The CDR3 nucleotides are TGTGCCAGCAGCCCGGGGGGCTGGCGGGGGGGCGGTGCAGATACGCAGTATTTT.